What follows are 8 T cell receptor beta chains derived from one specimen sequenced in a study of T cells after yellow fever vaccination. MiXCR was run by TCRdb on the 5' RACE reads, yielding one entry per CDR3 protein. The sample holds approximately 340,000 distinct CDR3 sequences, approximately 9% seen once. The sequencing here drew on PBMCs, taken on the day of the first yellow fever vaccination. The source of these receptors is a man in his late teens or twenties who received the YFV17D yellow fever vaccine.

The chain combines TRBV19 with TRBJ2-5; 10 bases map to TRBD2. From germline, CDR1 is LNHDA and CDR2 SQIVND (reference sequence). The V gene end was trimmed by 6 bases and the J gene end by 5 bases; junction bases not matched to a gene: 9. CDR3 length equals 15 residues. CDR3 DNA sequence: TGTGCCAGTAGCCCTAGCGGGGGCCCCATCGAGACCCAGTACTTC. Protein product: CASSPSGGPIETQYF.

This clonotype has a count of ten or more. J is TRBJ1-5 and V is TRBV20-1, with TRBD1 identical over 7 bases. This CDR3 has 15 residues. CDR1 is DFQATT, CDR2 SNEGSKA, per germline (reference sequence). J lost 3 bases, V lost 3 bases, and 8 bases had no gene match. The CDR3 sequence: CSASRDSKPNQPQHF. In DNA, the CDR3 is TGCAGTGCTAGTAGGGACAGCAAACCCAATCAGCCCCAGCATTTT.

In this sample, this clonotype turned up a few times. J is TRBJ1-4 and V is TRBV6-5; D uncertain. Looked up from germline, CDR1 is MNHEY and CDR2 is SVGAGI. Trimming cost V 0 bases and J 0 bases, with 5 bases left between them. This CDR3 region has 15 residues. This CDR3 reads CASSYSTATNEKLFF. In DNA, the CDR3 is TGTGCCAGCAGTTACTCGACTGCAACTAATGAAAAACTGTTTTTT.

This clonotype has only a few counts. This chain links TRBV6-1 with TRBJ1-5; D is possibly TRBD1 (5 bases). CDR3 size: 15 residues. V shed 7 bases and J shed 0 bases, with 13 bases lying between them. Per the germline V gene, CDR1 is MNHNS and CDR2 is SASEGT. The CDR3 reads CASTSPGVSNQPQHF. In DNA form, the CDR3 reads TGTGCCAGCACCTCCCCGGGGGTTAGCAATCAGCCCCAGCATTTT.

In this sample, this clonotype turned up many times. This rearrangement joins TRBV2 to TRBJ2-5; the D gene is possibly TRBD1 (5 bases). Trimming took 7 bases from V and 5 from J, leaving 11 bases between them. There are 12 residues in the CDR3. Looked up from germline, CDR1 is SNHLY and CDR2 is FYNNEI. The CDR3 spells CASISRAETQYF. DNA of the CDR3: TGTGCCAGCATATCCAGGGCGGAGACCCAGTACTTC.

In this sample, this clonotype turned up many times. This chain connects TRBV6-6 to TRBJ1-5; the D is unclear. V lost 4 bases and J 5 bases, leaving 9 bases between the germline ends. The CDR3 loop spans 13 amino acids. Germline CDR1 reads MNHNY; CDR2 reads SVGAGI (reference sequence). In DNA, the CDR3 is TGTGCCAGCAGTTCGGGGTGGGATCAGCCCCAGCATTTT. This sequence encodes CASSSGWDQPQHF.

This clonotype was recorded a few times. The rearrangement links TRBV7-2 to TRBJ1-3; D is undetermined. V gave up 1 base and J gave up 0 bases, with 7 bases separating them. Germline V gene lookup returns CDR1 SGHTA and CDR2 FQGNSA. CDR3 length equals 15 residues. CDR3 residues: CASSLVAHSGNTIYF. Written as DNA, the CDR3 is TGTGCCAGCAGCTTAGTAGCGCACTCTGGAAACACCATATATTTT.

This clonotype was recorded a few times. The V call is TRBV12-3 or TRBV12-4, the J call TRBJ1-1, with TRBD1 as a possible D gene (6 bases). Trimming left V 7 bases short and J 8 bases short, with 17 bases between. The length of the CDR3 is 13 residues. CDR3 nucleotide sequence: TGTGCCAGCACCCCCAAGGACAGATTCGAAGCTTTCTTT. Encoded protein: CASTPKDRFEAFF.